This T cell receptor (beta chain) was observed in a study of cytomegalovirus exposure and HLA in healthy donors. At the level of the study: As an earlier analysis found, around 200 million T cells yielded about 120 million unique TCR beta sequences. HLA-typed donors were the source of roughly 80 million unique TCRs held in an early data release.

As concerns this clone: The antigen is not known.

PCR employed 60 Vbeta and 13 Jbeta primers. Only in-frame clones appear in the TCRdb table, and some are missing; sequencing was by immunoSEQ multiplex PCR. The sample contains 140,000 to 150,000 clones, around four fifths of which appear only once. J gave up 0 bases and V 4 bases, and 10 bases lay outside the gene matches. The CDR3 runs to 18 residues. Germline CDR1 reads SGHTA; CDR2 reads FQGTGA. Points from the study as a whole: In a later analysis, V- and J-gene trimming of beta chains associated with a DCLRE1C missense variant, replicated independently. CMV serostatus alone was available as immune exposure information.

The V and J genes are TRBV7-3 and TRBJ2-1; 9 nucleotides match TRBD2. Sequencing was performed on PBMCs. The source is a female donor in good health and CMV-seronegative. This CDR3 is CASSSQKSGGYSYNEQFF. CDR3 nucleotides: TGTGCCAGCAGCTCCCAGAAGAGCGGGGGGTACTCCTACAATGAGCAGTTCTTC.